These 24 T cell receptor beta chains came from one sample sequenced in a study of blood T cell repertoires in COVID-19. Data came from immunoSEQ multiplex PCR; TCRdb stores just in-frame clones and leaves some out. The repertoire holds over 300,000 clones, with around 83% as singletons. The sequenced sample was peripheral blood. The receptors were gathered from a woman aged 50 to 60 with acute or convalescent COVID-19.

Ten or more counts support this clone. The chain carries TRBV10-3 and TRBJ1-4; 9 bases agree with TRBD1. Germline CDR1 reads ENHRY; CDR2 reads SYGVKD. The CDR3 consists of 16 residues. V was pared by 2 bases and J by 7 bases, with 8 bases of the junction left unmatched. The CDR3 here is CAISELQGAQPEKLFF. The CDR3 DNA follows: TGTGCCATCAGTGAGCTACAGGGGGCGCAGCCTGAAAAACTGTTTTTT.

CDR3 sequence (DNA): TGTGCCAGCAGTGAGGCGGCTTTCGGGCAGTACGTC. Protein product: CASSEAAFGQYV. The V and J genes are TRBV2 and TRBJ2-7; D is undetermined. CDR1 and CDR2 from the germline V gene are SNHLY and FYNNEI. V lost 3 bases and J lost 9, with 12 bases in between. The CDR3 is made up of 12 amino acids.

The gene calls are TRBV19 and TRBJ2-7; 7 nucleotides line up with TRBD2. Germline V gives CDR1 LNHDA, CDR2 SQIVND (reference sequence). J was trimmed by 0 bases and V by 5 bases; bases with no gene match: 7. CDR3 length equals 15 residues. As DNA, the CDR3 is TGTGCCAGTAGTCGGGGTAGCGGGTCCTCCTACGAGCAGTACTTC. It is translated as CASSRGSGSSYEQYF.

The chain joins TRBV6-5 to TRBJ1-1; no reliable D call. CDR3 length equals 13 residues. CDR1 and CDR2 from the germline V gene are MNHEY and SVGAGI. Trimming removed 7 bases at V and 3 bases at J, with 12 bases between. Here the CDR3 DNA reads TGTGCCAGCACCGACACTGCCGACACTGAAGCTTTCTTT. Its protein is CASTDTADTEAFF.

CDR3 nucleotides: TGTGCCAGCAGCCCCTTTGAGGGCCCGTATGGCTACACCTTC. It is translated as CASSPFEGPYGYTF. This chain uses TRBV7-9 with TRBJ1-2; no firm D call. Trimming pared 5 bases from V and 5 bases from J, leaving 15 bases between. CDR1 is SEHNR, CDR2 FQNEAQ, per germline (reference sequence). This CDR3 has 14 amino acids.

The genes are TRBV5-1 and TRBJ2-1; TRBD2 agrees at 8 bases. V lost 4 bases, J lost 3 bases, and 3 bases stayed unmatched. CDR3 length equals 14 residues. Germline CDR1 reads SGHRS; CDR2 reads YFSETQ. The CDR3 is CASSPSGGYNEQFF. The CDR3 DNA sequence: TGCGCCAGCAGCCCAAGCGGGGGCTACAATGAGCAGTTCTTC.

The chain recombines TRBV25-1 with TRBJ2-5; D might be TRBD1 (6 bases). This CDR3 has 15 amino acids. The V end was cut by 3 bases, the J end by 1 base, with 12 bases between. Looked up from germline, CDR1 is MGHDK and CDR2 is SYGVNS. CDR3 coding DNA: TGTGCCAGCAGTGATTTTGCAGGGGCCCAAGAGACCCAGTACTTC. Translation gives CASSDFAGAQETQYF.

The CDR3 coding sequence is TGTGCCAGCAGCTACCTTGACAGGGCTTCCTCCTACGAGCAGTACTTC. It translates to CASSYLDRASSYEQYF. The V and J genes are TRBV5-4 and TRBJ2-7; 7 bases agree with TRBD1. This CDR3 region has 16 residues. Germline assignment: CDR1 SGHNT and CDR2 YYREEE (reference sequence). The trim removed 3 bases at V and 0 bases at J, leaving 9 bases unmatched.

This clone was recorded a few times. The J gene is TRBJ1-5, the V gene TRBV20-1, with 12 bases lining up with TRBD1. The CDR3 sequence is 17 residues long. Germline assignment: CDR1 DFQATT and CDR2 SNEGSKA (reference sequence). V lost 3 bases to trimming and J lost 1 base; unmatched junction nucleotides: 7. This CDR3 is CSASPGQGAWSNQPQHF. For the CDR3, the DNA is TGCAGTGCTAGTCCGGGACAGGGGGCATGGAGCAATCAGCCCCAGCATTTT.

The V gene is TRBV30, the J gene TRBJ1-5; D may be TRBD1 (5 bases). The CDR3 extends over 14 amino acids. Trimming stripped 2 bases from V and 4 bases from J, with 12 bases between. Germline assignment: CDR1 GTSNPN and CDR2 SVGIG (reference sequence). CDR3 region: CAWSLGGVNQPQHF. The CDR3 coding sequence is TGTGCCTGGAGTCTGGGAGGGGTGAATCAGCCCCAGCATTTT.

The V call is TRBV5-1, the J call TRBJ1-3; 7 positions agree with TRBD1. Germline CDR1 and CDR2: SGHRS and YFSETQ. The CDR3 is made up of 16 amino acids. The V segment lost 2 bases and the J segment 0 bases; nucleotides outside the gene matches: 5. CDR3 in amino acids: CASSLKGQISGNTIYF. CDR3 nucleotides: TGCGCCAGCAGCTTAAAGGGACAGATCTCTGGAAACACCATATATTTT.

The chain combines TRBV3-1 (or the pseudogene TRBV3-2) with TRBJ1-1, with a tentative D call TRBD1 (6 bases). Germline assignment: CDR1 LGHDT and CDR2 YNNKEL (reference sequence). The length of the CDR3 is 13 residues. CDR3 sequence: CGTQNTQGTEAFF. CDR3 DNA sequence: TGTGGCACACAAAACACACAGGGCACTGAAGCTTTCTTT.

The chain is built from TRBV14 and TRBJ2-5; D is undetermined. CDR3 length: 13 residues. Germline V gives CDR1 SGHDN, CDR2 FVKESK. Trimming removed 2 bases from V and 4 bases from J, with 8 bases in between. The CDR3 region is CASSQQVGETQYF. CDR3 coding DNA: TGTGCCAGCAGCCAACAGGTGGGAGAGACCCAGTACTTC.

The CDR3 bases are TGTGCCAGCAGGGAAGGGAGAAGCGACACTGAAGCTTTCTTT. Its protein product is CASREGRSDTEAFF. The chain couples TRBV28 to TRBJ1-1; no definite D call. This CDR3 contains 14 residues. Germline values: CDR1 MDHEN, CDR2 SYDVKM. Trimming stripped 6 bases from V and 3 bases from J, with 14 bases between. Full variable domain (missing parts from reference TRBV28 and TRBJ1-1): DVKVTQSSRYLVKRTGEKVFLECVQDMDHENMFWYRQDPGLGLRLIYFSYDVKMKEKGDIPEGYSVSREKKERFSLILESASTNQTSMYLCASREGRSDTEAFFGQGTRLTVV.

The chain joins TRBV19 to TRBJ1-3; the match to TRBD1 covers 8 bases. After removal of 4 bases from V and 5 bases from J, the junction contained 10 bases not matched to a gene. Germline loops: CDR1 LNHDA, CDR2 SQIVND (reference sequence). CDR3 length equals 16 residues. CDR3 DNA sequence: TGTGCCAGTAGTAAAATCGGGACAGGAAAACGAAACACCATATATTTT. It is translated as CASSKIGTGKRNTIYF.

V and J are TRBV3-1 (or the pseudogene TRBV3-2) and TRBJ2-5; possible D gene TRBD1, 5 bases. The CDR3 extends over 15 amino acids. With 3 bases removed from V and 1 base from J, the gap between germline ends came to 12 bases. Germline CDR1 is LGHDT and CDR2 is YNNKEL (reference sequence). CDR3 region: CASSQGQGSQETQYF. In DNA form, the CDR3 reads TGTGCCAGCAGCCAGGGGCAAGGGTCCCAAGAGACCCAGTACTTC.

CDR3: CASSPNGVKWDEQFF. The CDR3 nucleotides read TGTGCCAGCAGTCCAAACGGGGTAAAGTGGGATGAGCAGTTCTTC. The chain couples TRBV11-3 to TRBJ2-1; a weak D match, TRBD2 (5 bases). Germline V gene data show CDR1 as SGHNT and CDR2 as YENEEA. The CDR3 contains 15 residues. The V and J ends lost 6 bases and 8 bases respectively, with 20 bases between them.

This sequence joins TRBV27 and TRBJ2-3; 10 bases map to TRBD2. From germline, CDR1 is MNHEY and CDR2 SMNVEV (reference sequence). This CDR3 has 13 residues. J gave up 11 bases and V 4 bases, and 6 bases lay outside the gene matches. DNA for the CDR3: TGTGCCAGCAGTTCCTCCGGGACTAGCGAGCAGTATTTT. This translates into CASSSSGTSEQYF.

The chain uses TRBV18 and TRBJ2-1; TRBD2 might be the D (6 bases). Trimming took 3 bases from V and 4 from J, leaving 10 bases between them. Germline assignment: CDR1 KGHSH and CDR2 LQKENI. The CDR3 loop spans 14 amino acids. The CDR3 DNA reads as TGTGCCAGCTCACCCGGGACTCCGTACAATGAGCAGTTCTTC. This encodes CASSPGTPYNEQFF.

The rearrangement joins TRBV20-1 to TRBJ1-2, with D uncertain. The CDR3 runs 11 residues. Germline V gives CDR1 DFQATT, CDR2 SNEGSKA (reference sequence). V was trimmed by 2 bases and J by 5 bases, leaving 6 bases between them. The CDR3 loop reads CSARPQYGYTF. Here the CDR3 DNA reads TGCAGTGCTAGACCTCAGTATGGCTACACCTTC.

The chain combines TRBV24-1 with TRBJ1-1; 8 bases are shared with TRBD1. CDR1 is KGHDR and CDR2 is SFDVKD in the germline V gene. This CDR3 comprises 15 residues. V was clipped by 7 bases and J by 4 bases; unmatched bases: 10. This CDR3 reads CATRRTGWFSTEAFF. CDR3 bases: TGTGCCACCAGACGGACAGGGTGGTTCAGCACTGAAGCTTTCTTT.

This clone is a singleton in its sample. The V gene is TRBV18, the J gene TRBJ2-2; 8 bases are shared with TRBD1. The trim removed 4 bases at V and 3 bases at J, leaving 4 bases unmatched. This CDR3 is built from 15 residues. From germline, CDR1 is KGHSH and CDR2 LQKENI. CDR3 region: CASSRDRPDTGELFF. DNA of the CDR3: TGTGCCAGCTCACGGGACAGGCCGGACACCGGGGAGCTGTTTTTT.

The chain uses TRBV3-1 (or the pseudogene TRBV3-2) and TRBJ1-1; 8 bases fit TRBD1. Germline V gene lookup returns CDR1 LGHDT and CDR2 YNNKEL (reference sequence). The V segment lost 1 base and the J segment 11 bases; nucleotides outside the gene matches: 6. The CDR3 is 13 residues long. The CDR3 region is CASSQGGQGSAFF. In DNA, the CDR3 is TGTGCCAGCAGCCAAGGAGGACAGGGATCGGCTTTCTTT.

The gene calls are TRBV27 and TRBJ2-2; maybe TRBD2 (7 bases). CDR1 is MNHEY and CDR2 is SMNVEV in the germline V gene (reference sequence). The CDR3 has 13 amino acids. Trimming took 7 bases from V and 4 from J, leaving 10 bases between them. The CDR3 DNA is TGTGCCAGCATGAGGGGGGGCACCGGGGAGCTGTTTTTT. Protein product: CASMRGGTGELFF.